The 27 T cell receptor beta chains in this list originate from one sample, sequenced in a study of blood T cell repertoires in COVID-19. Sequencing was performed with immunoSEQ multiplex PCR; in TCRdb, only in-frame clones are kept and a portion is missing. The data contain around 260,000 clones, roughly 87% of them singletons. Sequencing was performed on peripheral blood. The receptors here all came from a human donor in a cohort sampled during active COVID-19.

V gene TRBV7-2 combines with J gene TRBJ1-6; a possible D gene is TRBD1 (6 bases). There are 14 residues in the CDR3. Trimming took off 5 bases at V and 7 bases at J, with 12 bases between the two ends. Germline V lookup: CDR1 SGHTA, CDR2 FQGNSA. The CDR3 here is CASSEQGTNSPLHF. The CDR3 region has the DNA TGTGCCAGCAGCGAACAGGGTACAAATTCACCCCTCCACTTT.

This rearrangement joins TRBV29-1 to TRBJ1-2, with D perhaps matching TRBD1 (5 bases). The germline gives CDR1 SQVTM, CDR2 ANQGSEA. The CDR3 runs 13 residues. With 3 bases removed from V and 4 bases from J, the gap between germline ends came to 12 bases. CDR3 nucleotides: TGCAGCGTTGAGGGGGGAACCATCTATGGCTACACCTTC. Protein sequence: CSVEGGTIYGYTF.

The chain is built from TRBV3-1 (or the pseudogene TRBV3-2) and TRBJ1-2; TRBD1 matches at 7 bases. The CDR3 has 14 amino acids. V was pared by 3 bases and J by 8 bases, with 9 bases of the junction left unmatched. In germline, CDR1 is LGHDT, CDR2 YNNKEL (reference sequence). The CDR3 region is CASSHYEGGYGYTF. DNA of the CDR3: TGTGCCAGCAGCCACTATGAAGGGGGCTACGGCTACACCTTC.

The CDR3 is CASRQGGGSFNEQFF. In DNA form, the CDR3 reads TGTGCCAGCAGGCAGGGAGGCGGGAGTTTTAATGAGCAGTTCTTC. The chain employs TRBV28 and TRBJ2-1; TRBD2 agrees at 7 bases. With V trimmed by 6 bases and J by 7 bases, 12 bases remained unmatched. The CDR3 runs 15 residues. The germline CDR1 and CDR2 sequences are MDHEN and SYDVKM.

This chain uses TRBV2 with TRBJ2-7; 8 bases are a match to TRBD2. The germline V gene encodes CDR1 SNHLY and CDR2 FYNNEI. The V and J ends lost 5 bases and 3 bases, in that order; junction bases with no gene match: 3. The CDR3 spans 13 residues. CDR3 residues: CASSTSGRYEQYF. CDR3 sequence (DNA): TGTGCCAGCAGTACTAGCGGCCGCTACGAGCAGTACTTC.

V and J are TRBV5-1 and TRBJ1-1; a possible D gene is TRBD1 (5 bases). CDR3 length: 16 amino acids. CDR1 and CDR2 from the germline V gene are SGHRS and YFSETQ. Trimming pared 0 bases from V and 8 bases from J, leaving 20 bases between. CDR3 sequence (DNA): TGCGCCAGCAGCTTGGGGACCCAGGCTCAGGGCTCAGAAGCTTTCTTT. Its protein is CASSLGTQAQGSEAFF.

This clone was observed at least ten times. V usage is TRBV14 and J usage is TRBJ2-3; 9 bases are shared with TRBD2. Germline V gives CDR1 SGHDN, CDR2 FVKESK. V lost 0 bases, J lost 5 bases, and 0 bases stayed unmatched. This CDR3 has 14 amino acids. CDR3 amino acids: CASSQDSGGDTQYF. In DNA form, the CDR3 reads TGTGCCAGCAGCCAAGATAGCGGGGGAGATACGCAGTATTTT.

The chain recombines TRBV5-1 with TRBJ2-1, with D uncertain. Germline V gene data show CDR1 as SGHRS and CDR2 as YFSETQ. This CDR3 region has 12 residues. Trimming took off 0 bases at V and 10 bases at J, with 8 bases between the two ends. CDR3 sequence: CASSLAGAEQFF. The CDR3 DNA follows: TGCGCCAGCAGCTTGGCCGGAGCCGAGCAGTTCTTC.

The chain recombines TRBV28 with TRBJ2-3, with 7 nucleotides matching TRBD2. The V gene's germline CDR1 is MDHEN and CDR2 SYDVKM. The CDR3 spans 12 residues. The junction had 2 bases not matched to a gene; V was cut back by 6 bases and J by 5 bases. The CDR3 DNA reads as TGTGCCAGCAGACTAGCGAGAGATACGCAGTATTTT. It encodes CASRLARDTQYF.

This clone turned up a few times. V is TRBV18 and J is TRBJ1-2, with TRBD1 identical over 9 bases. The CDR3 has 13 amino acids. CDR1 KGHSH and CDR2 LQKENI come from the germline V gene. The V segment lost 4 bases and the J segment 4 bases; nucleotides outside the gene matches: 1. The CDR3 protein is CASSRDRAYGYTF. CDR3 coding DNA: TGTGCCAGCTCACGGGACAGGGCCTATGGCTACACCTTC.

V and J are TRBV18 and TRBJ2-1; 10 bases line up with TRBD2. V was pared by 1 base and J by 5 bases, with 8 bases of the junction left unmatched. The germline V gene encodes CDR1 KGHSH and CDR2 LQKENI. The CDR3 spans 17 residues. CDR3 protein: CASSPRRLTSGHNEQFF. CDR3 DNA: TGTGCCAGCTCACCACGACGGTTGACTAGCGGGCACAATGAGCAGTTCTTC. Complete variable domain (other parts from reference TRBV18 and TRBJ2-1): NAGVMQNPRHLVRRRGQEARLRCSPMKGHSHVYWYRQLPEEGLKFMVYLQKENIIDESGMPKERFSAEFPKEGPSILRIQQVVRGDSAAYFCASSPRRLTSGHNEQFFGPGTRLTVL.

The chain carries TRBV10-3 and TRBJ2-3, with 10 bases matching TRBD2. The ends lost 2 bases at V and 0 bases at J; junction bases unmatched: 5. CDR3 size: 17 residues. CDR1 is ENHRY, CDR2 SYGVKD, per germline. Written as DNA, the CDR3 is TGTGCCATCAGTGAGGGCCTAGCGGGAGCTAGCACAGATACGCAGTATTTT. Translation gives CAISEGLAGASTDTQYF.

The genes are TRBV29-1 and TRBJ2-5; D perhaps matches TRBD1 (6 bases). This CDR3 is built from 13 residues. The ends were cut back, 8 bases at V and 0 bases at J, with 13 bases in the middle. The V gene's germline CDR1 is SQVTM and CDR2 ANQGSEA. This CDR3 reads CSTKDSNQETQYF. The CDR3, as DNA: TGCAGCACTAAGGACAGTAACCAAGAGACCCAGTACTTC.

The chain couples TRBV7-2 to TRBJ2-7; 11 nucleotides agree with TRBD1. The germline CDR1 and CDR2 sequences are SGHTA and FQGNSA. V was pared by 4 bases and J by 3 bases, with 11 bases of the junction left unmatched. The CDR3 is made up of 17 amino acids. CDR3 coding DNA: TGTGCCAGCAGCTCCCGGAACCGGGACAGGGGGTTCTACGAGCAGTACTTC. Encoded protein: CASSSRNRDRGFYEQYF.

The V gene is TRBV18, the J gene TRBJ2-5; TRBD1 aligns across 8 bases. The germline V gene has CDR1 KGHSH and CDR2 LQKENI. This CDR3 region has 14 residues. Trimming at V came to 4 bases and at J to 4 bases, leaving 5 bases not matched to a gene. The CDR3 sequence is CASSQGQEGETQYF. CDR3 bases: TGTGCCAGCTCACAGGGACAGGAGGGAGAGACCCAGTACTTC. Using reference TRBV18 and TRBJ2-5 for the parts outside the CDR3, the full variable domain is NAGVMQNPRHLVRRRGQEARLRCSPMKGHSHVYWYRQLPEEGLKFMVYLQKENIIDESGMPKERFSAEFPKEGPSILRIQQVVRGDSAAYFCASSQGQEGETQYFGPGTRLLVL.

The chain couples TRBV4-3 to TRBJ2-2; tentative D call: TRBD1 (7 bases). V was cut by 4 bases and J by 6 bases, with 18 bases left in between. The CDR3 covers 16 residues. Germline loops: CDR1 LGHNA, CDR2 YSLEER. The CDR3 sequence is CASSPGDRDLAGELFF. Written as DNA, the CDR3 is TGCGCCAGCAGCCCTGGCGACAGGGACTTAGCCGGGGAGCTGTTTTTT.

This clone was found a few times. The V and J genes are TRBV5-1 and TRBJ2-2, with a possible D match to TRBD1 (5 bases). V lost 5 bases and J 3 bases, leaving 8 bases between the germline ends. Looked up from germline, CDR1 is SGHRS and CDR2 is YFSETQ. CDR3 length equals 13 residues. CDR3 DNA sequence: TGCGCCAGCAGAGAACAGGACACCGGGGAGCTGTTTTTT. Its translation: CASREQDTGELFF. Filled out from reference TRBV5-1 and TRBJ2-2, the complete variable domain reads KAGVTQTPRYLIKTRGQQVTLSCSPISGHRSVSWYQQTPGQGLQFLFEYFSETQRNKGNFPGRFSGRQFSNSRSEMNVSTLELGDSALYLCASREQDTGELFFGEGSRLTVL.

V and J are TRBV6-5 and TRBJ2-7; 10 nucleotides line up with TRBD1. The length of the CDR3 is 14 residues. Germline CDR1 MNHEY, CDR2 SVGAGI. The ends lost 10 bases at V and 2 bases at J; junction bases unmatched: 8. CDR3 DNA: TGTGCCACTCGTAGGGGGACAGGGGCCTACGAGCAGTACTTC. Amino acids: CATRRGTGAYEQYF.

J is TRBJ2-7 and V is TRBV20-1; maybe TRBD1 (6 bases). With 4 bases removed from V and 2 bases from J, the gap between germline ends came to 9 bases. This CDR3 is built from 12 residues. CDR1 is DFQATT and CDR2 is SNEGSKA in the germline V gene (reference sequence). CDR3 nucleotides: TGCAGTGCTAATGACAGGCCCTACGAGCAGTACTTC. Translating it yields CSANDRPYEQYF.

Here the CDR3 reads CASSLVAGVRNEQFF. Written as DNA, the CDR3 is TGTGCCAGCAGCTTAGTTGCGGGAGTGCGGAATGAGCAGTTCTTC. The chain combines TRBV11-2 with TRBJ2-1, with 7 bases aligning to TRBD2. This CDR3 is built from 15 residues. Looked up from germline, CDR1 is SGHAT and CDR2 is FQNNGV. Trimming cost V 1 base and J 7 bases; bases outside gene matches: 7. Together with reference TRBV11-2 and TRBJ2-1, the CDR3 gives the full variable domain: EAGVAQSPRYKIIEKRQSVAFWCNPISGHATLYWYQQILGQGPKLLIQFQNNGVVDDSQLPKDRFSAERLKGVDSTLKIQPAKLEDSAVYLCASSLVAGVRNEQFFGPGTRLTVL.

The rearrangement joins TRBV6-5 to TRBJ2-7, with a weak D call TRBD1 (6 bases). The CDR3 is 14 residues long. In germline, CDR1 is MNHEY, CDR2 SVGAGI. Trimming took off 6 bases at V and 4 bases at J, with 16 bases between the two ends. DNA of the CDR3: TGTGCCAGCAGGTACCGGGACACCCTATACGAGCAGTACTTC. Amino acid sequence: CASRYRDTLYEQYF.

This chain uses TRBV19 with TRBJ2-7, with TRBD2 matching over 10 bases. Per the germline V gene, CDR1 is LNHDA and CDR2 is SQIVND (reference sequence). V gave up 5 bases and J gave up 1 base; unmatched junction bases: 5. This CDR3 is built from 15 residues. The CDR3 loop is CASSRSSGSSYEQYF. CDR3 in DNA: TGTGCCAGTAGTCGCTCTAGCGGGAGTTCCTACGAGCAGTACTTC.

The chain recombines TRBV7-9 with TRBJ2-3, with 7 bases lining up with TRBD2. Germline trimming cut 2 bases from V and 3 bases from J; bases unmatched to any gene: 8. The CDR3 is 16 residues long. Germline loops: CDR1 SEHNR, CDR2 FQNEAQ (reference sequence). CDR3 sequence: CASSLPRASGTDTQYF. The CDR3 DNA follows: TGTGCCAGCAGCTTACCCCGTGCTAGCGGAACAGATACGCAGTATTTT. Variable domain in full (rest from reference TRBV7-9 and TRBJ2-3): DTGVSQNPRHKITKRGQNVTFRCDPISEHNRLYWYRQTLGQGPEFLTYFQNEAQLEKSRLLSDRFSAERPKGSFSTLEIQRTEQGDSAMYLCASSLPRASGTDTQYFGPGTRLTVL.

The genes are TRBV6-5 and TRBJ2-7, with D perhaps TRBD2 (5 bases). This CDR3 comprises 14 residues. V shed 8 bases and J shed 0 bases, with 14 bases lying between them. Per germline, CDR1 MNHEY and CDR2 SVGAGI. The CDR3 DNA is TGTGCCAGCGGAGGAAGACGGGGCTCCTACGAGCAGTACTTC. Translating gives CASGGRRGSYEQYF.

The chain carries TRBV5-6 and TRBJ1-4, with 10 bases matching TRBD1. The CDR3 runs to 17 residues. The V and J ends lost 5 bases and 7 bases, in that order; junction bases with no gene match: 14. Germline CDR1 is SGHDT and CDR2 is YYEEEE. CDR3 sequence reads: CASSFWMTGGNGEKLFF. CDR3 coding DNA: TGTGCCAGCAGTTTTTGGATGACAGGGGGCAATGGTGAAAAACTGTTTTTT.

The genes are TRBV6-6 and TRBJ1-1, with D unclear. CDR1 MNHNY and CDR2 SVGAGI come from the germline V gene (reference sequence). V was clipped by 5 bases and J by 8 bases, with 15 bases between them. The CDR3 extends over 13 amino acids. In nucleotides, the CDR3 is TGTGCCAGCAGTCCGACACTGTCTCTAGAAGCTTTCTTT. It specifies CASSPTLSLEAFF.

This clone has only a few counts. V usage is TRBV6-2 or TRBV6-3 and J usage is TRBJ2-7, with 9 bases matching TRBD1. Germline V CDR1 and CDR2: MNHEY, SVGEGT. This CDR3 comprises 16 residues. The trim removed 0 bases at V and 5 bases at J, leaving 8 bases unmatched. This CDR3 reads CASSYSPGQGLNEQYF. The CDR3 region has the DNA TGTGCCAGCAGTTACTCTCCGGGACAGGGTCTGAACGAGCAGTACTTC.